Described below is a single T cell receptor beta chain sequence and its context. The method was immunoSEQ multiplex PCR; TCRdb's version includes in-frame clones alone and lacks a portion of them. The sample comprises 75,000 to 85,000 clones, 93% of which are singletons, and more than 2% rests with the top ten. These data come from a study of T cell changes during pregnancy in multiple sclerosis. This specimen was peripheral blood, taken in the second trimester of pregnancy. This TCR was sampled from a female donor with multiple sclerosis, enrolled in a pregnancy study.

The CDR3 sequence: CASSSRVQPQHF. CDR3 DNA: TGTGCCAGCAGTTCCAGGGTGCAGCCCCAGCATTTT. The rearrangement links TRBV28 to TRBJ1-5; TRBD1 might be the D (5 bases). Trimming stripped 4 bases from V and 7 bases from J, with 8 bases between. Germline V gene data show CDR1 as MDHEN and CDR2 as SYDVKM. There are 12 residues in the CDR3.